These 10 T cell receptor beta chains originate from one sample sequenced in a study of beta chain features in type 1 diabetes. TCRB transcripts that were expressed got sequenced, as all of the isolated RNA had been reverse transcribed. The method was immunoSEQ multiplex PCR; TCRdb's version includes in-frame clones alone and lacks a portion of them. The sample contains about 290,000 clones, around 7.8% of which appear only once. The specimen was central memory CD4+ T cells from blood. The receptors stem from a woman under 30 in good health.

Only a few counts were recorded for this clone. The CDR3 DNA sequence: TGTGCCAGCTCACCCTCTTACAGGGACGGAAACACCATATATTTT. Residues: CASSPSYRDGNTIYF. The V call is TRBV18, the J call TRBJ1-3, with D maybe TRBD1 (6 bases). The V end was cut by 3 bases, the J end by 4 bases, with 13 bases between. Germline CDR1 KGHSH, CDR2 LQKENI. The CDR3 covers 15 residues.

The chain uses TRBV15 and TRBJ2-1; the D is unclear. Trimming took 1 base from V and 5 from J, leaving 15 bases between them. The CDR3 consists of 16 residues. The germline V gene encodes CDR1 LNHNV and CDR2 YYDKDF (reference sequence). Here the CDR3 reads CATSRGSGHRDNEQFF. For the CDR3, the DNA is TGTGCCACCAGCAGAGGTTCGGGCCATCGGGACAATGAGCAGTTCTTC.

This clone was observed a single time. The J gene is TRBJ2-7, the V gene TRBV2; no clear D. This CDR3 has 13 amino acids. Trimming removed 6 bases from V and 7 bases from J, with 16 bases in between. Germline V CDR1 and CDR2: SNHLY, FYNNEI. CDR3: CASRVVSLGEQYF. For the CDR3, the DNA is TGTGCCAGCAGGGTGGTTTCCCTCGGGGAGCAGTACTTC.

This clone was observed a handful of times. The chain uses TRBV7-2 and TRBJ2-2, with 8 bases aligning to TRBD1. The CDR3 runs 15 residues. V trimming: 7 bases; J trimming: 5 bases; junction bases outside the gene matches: 9. CDR1 is SGHTA and CDR2 is FQGNSA in the germline V gene. The CDR3 coding sequence is TGTGCCAGCAAATCTGACAGGGGCTTGACCGGGGAGCTGTTTTTT. This translates into CASKSDRGLTGELFF.

The chain has TRBV2 and TRBJ1-4; TRBD1 matches 8 bases. Germline V gene data show CDR1 as SNHLY and CDR2 as FYNNEI. There are 19 residues in the CDR3. Trimming at V came to 6 bases and at J to 4 bases, leaving 19 bases not matched to a gene. Here the CDR3 DNA reads TGTGCCAGCAGGCTGACCGGGACAGGCGGGATGAGGGATAATGAAAAACTGTTTTTT. The encoded protein is CASRLTGTGGMRDNEKLFF. The full variable domain, its missing parts supplied by reference TRBV2 and TRBJ1-4, is EPEVTQTPSHQVTQMGQEVILRCVPISNHLYFYWYRQILGQKVEFLVSFYNNEISEKSEIFDDQFSVERPDGSNFTLKIRSTKLEDSAMYFCASRLTGTGGMRDNEKLFFGSGTQLSVL.

J is TRBJ2-5 and V is TRBV2, with 9 bases that match TRBD1. Germline V gene sequence: CDR1 SNHLY, CDR2 FYNNEI. CDR3 size: 15 residues. The trim removed 2 bases at V and 1 base at J, leaving 2 bases unmatched. The CDR3 region has the DNA TGTGCCAGCAGTGAATCGACAGGGGGCCAAGAGACCCAGTACTTC. This sequence encodes CASSESTGGQETQYF.

This rearrangement joins TRBV28 to TRBJ2-7; tentative D call: TRBD1 (6 bases). Trimming pared 2 bases from V and 2 bases from J, leaving 13 bases between. The CDR3 is 15 residues long. Germline lookup yields CDR1 MDHEN and CDR2 SYDVKM. The CDR3 nucleotides are TGTGCCAGCAGTTTAGGAGCAGGGGTTCCCTACGAGCAGTACGTC. Its translation: CASSLGAGVPYEQYV.

This clone showed up just a few times. The chain has TRBV7-2 and TRBJ2-3; TRBD1 is a possible D gene (5 bases). Per germline, CDR1 SGHTA and CDR2 FQGNSA. The CDR3 consists of 16 residues. Trimming removed 3 bases from V and 0 bases from J, with 13 bases in between. CDR3 DNA sequence: TGTGCCAGCAGCTTCCCAGGGCCCCCTAGCACAGATACGCAGTATTTT. This sequence encodes CASSFPGPPSTDTQYF.

This clone came up many times. V is TRBV14 and J is TRBJ1-6; no clear D. The V end lost 7 bases, the J end lost 10 bases, and 11 bases lay between the germline ends. Germline CDR1 reads SGHDN; CDR2 reads FVKESK. This CDR3 region has 12 residues. CDR3 amino acids: CASTGNGSPLHF. The CDR3 coding sequence is TGTGCCAGCACGGGGAATGGATCACCCCTCCACTTT. The full variable domain, with the rest looked up from reference TRBV14 and TRBJ1-6, is EAGVTQFPSHSVIEKGQTVTLRCDPISGHDNLYWYRRVMGKEIKFLLHFVKESKQDESGMPNNRFLAERTGGTYSTLKVQPAELEDSGVYFCASTGNGSPLHFGNGTRLTVT.

The chain carries TRBV9 and TRBJ2-3; 7 bases are shared with TRBD1. V gave up 2 bases and J gave up 3 bases; unmatched junction bases: 6. This CDR3 comprises 15 residues. From germline, CDR1 is SGDLS and CDR2 YYNGEE. The chain's CDR3 is CASSVLGGKTDTQYF. DNA of the CDR3: TGTGCCAGCAGCGTTTTAGGGGGCAAAACAGATACGCAGTATTTT.